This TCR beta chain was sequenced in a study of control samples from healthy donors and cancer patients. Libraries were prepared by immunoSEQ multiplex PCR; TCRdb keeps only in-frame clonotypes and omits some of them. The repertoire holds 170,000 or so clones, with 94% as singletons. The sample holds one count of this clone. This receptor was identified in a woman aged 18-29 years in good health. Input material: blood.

The DNA of the CDR3 is TGTGCCAGCAGCGACCGTCCTACAGGGTCCTATGGCTACACCTTC. Protein sequence: CASSDRPTGSYGYTF. This rearrangement joins TRBV6-4 to TRBJ1-2, with D maybe TRBD1 (6 bases). The CDR3 covers 15 residues. The V gene's germline CDR1 is MRHNA and CDR2 SNTAGT. With 6 bases removed from V and 4 bases from J, the gap between germline ends came to 18 bases.